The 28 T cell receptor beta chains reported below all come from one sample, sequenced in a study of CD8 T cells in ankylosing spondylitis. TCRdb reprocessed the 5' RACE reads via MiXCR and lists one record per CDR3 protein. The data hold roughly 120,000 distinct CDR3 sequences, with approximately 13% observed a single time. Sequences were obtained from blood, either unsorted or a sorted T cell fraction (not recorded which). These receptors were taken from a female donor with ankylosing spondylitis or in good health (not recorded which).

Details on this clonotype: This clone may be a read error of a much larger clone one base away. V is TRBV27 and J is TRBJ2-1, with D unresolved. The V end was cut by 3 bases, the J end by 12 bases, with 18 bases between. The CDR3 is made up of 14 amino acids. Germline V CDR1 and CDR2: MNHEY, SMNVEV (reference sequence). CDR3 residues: CASSLLVGIGGQFF. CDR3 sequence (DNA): TGTGCCAGCAGTTTGTTGGTCGGTATCGGTGGGCAGTTCTTC.

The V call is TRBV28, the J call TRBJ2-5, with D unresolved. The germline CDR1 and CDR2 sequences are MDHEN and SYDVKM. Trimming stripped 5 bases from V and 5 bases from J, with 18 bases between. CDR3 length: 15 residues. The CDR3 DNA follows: TGTGCCAGCAGTCCCCCTCTTATCATGAAGGAGACCCAGTACTTC. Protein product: CASSPPLIMKETQYF.

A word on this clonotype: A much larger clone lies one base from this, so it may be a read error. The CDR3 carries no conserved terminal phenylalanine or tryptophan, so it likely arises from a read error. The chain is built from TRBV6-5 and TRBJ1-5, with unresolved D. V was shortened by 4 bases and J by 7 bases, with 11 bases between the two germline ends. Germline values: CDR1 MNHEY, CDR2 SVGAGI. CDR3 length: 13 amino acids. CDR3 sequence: CASSSELGQPQHS. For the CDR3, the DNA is TGTGCCAGCAGTTCTGAACTCGGCCAGCCCCAGCATTCT.

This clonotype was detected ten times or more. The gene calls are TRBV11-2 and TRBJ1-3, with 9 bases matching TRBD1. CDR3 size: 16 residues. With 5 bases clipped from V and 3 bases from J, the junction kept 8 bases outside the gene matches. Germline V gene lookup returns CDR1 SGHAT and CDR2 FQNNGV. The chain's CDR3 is CASSGRDRDFGNTIYF. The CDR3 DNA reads TGTGCCAGCAGCGGACGGGACAGGGATTTTGGAAACACCATATATTTT.

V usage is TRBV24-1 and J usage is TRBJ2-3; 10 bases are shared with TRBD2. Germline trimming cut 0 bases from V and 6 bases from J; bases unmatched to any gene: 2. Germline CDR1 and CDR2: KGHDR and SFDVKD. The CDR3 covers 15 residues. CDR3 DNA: TGTGCCACCAGTGATTTGACTAGCGGGGTGGATACGCAGTATTTT. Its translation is CATSDLTSGVDTQYF.

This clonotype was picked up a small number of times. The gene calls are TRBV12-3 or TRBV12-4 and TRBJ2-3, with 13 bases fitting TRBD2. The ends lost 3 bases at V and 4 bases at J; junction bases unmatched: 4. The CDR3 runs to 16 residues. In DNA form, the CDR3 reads TGTGCCAGCAGTTTCGGACTAGCGGGAGAAGCAGATACGCAGTATTTT. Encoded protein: CASSFGLAGEADTQYF.

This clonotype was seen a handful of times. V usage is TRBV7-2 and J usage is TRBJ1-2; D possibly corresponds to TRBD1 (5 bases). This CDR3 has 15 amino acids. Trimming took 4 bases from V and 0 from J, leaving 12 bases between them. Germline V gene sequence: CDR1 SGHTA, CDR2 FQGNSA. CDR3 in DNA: TGTGCCAGCAGCTCGACAGCCTATTCTAACTATGGCTACACCTTC. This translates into CASSSTAYSNYGYTF.

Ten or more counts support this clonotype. CDR3 DNA: TGTGCCAGCAGCCGCCGACTAGCGGAATCTAGCACAGATACGCAGTATTTT. This translates into CASSRRLAESSTDTQYF. The V and J genes are TRBV7-9 and TRBJ2-3, with 9 bases aligning to TRBD2. This CDR3 has 17 amino acids. Per the germline V gene, CDR1 is SEHNR and CDR2 is FQNEAQ (reference sequence). V gave up 5 bases and J gave up 0 bases; unmatched junction bases: 9.

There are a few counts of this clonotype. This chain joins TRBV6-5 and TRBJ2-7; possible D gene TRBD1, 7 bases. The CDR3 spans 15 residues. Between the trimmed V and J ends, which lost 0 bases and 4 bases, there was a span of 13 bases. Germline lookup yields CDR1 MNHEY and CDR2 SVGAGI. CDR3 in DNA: TGTGCCAGCAGTTACTCGATCGCAGGGGGGTACGAGCAGTACTTC. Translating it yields CASSYSIAGGYEQYF.

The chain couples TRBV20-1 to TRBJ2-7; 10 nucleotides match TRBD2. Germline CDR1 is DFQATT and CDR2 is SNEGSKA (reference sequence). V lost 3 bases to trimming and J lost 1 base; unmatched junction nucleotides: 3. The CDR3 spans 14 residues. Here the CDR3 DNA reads TGCAGTGCTAGGACTAGCGGGTTGTCCTACGAGCAGTACTTC. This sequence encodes CSARTSGLSYEQYF.

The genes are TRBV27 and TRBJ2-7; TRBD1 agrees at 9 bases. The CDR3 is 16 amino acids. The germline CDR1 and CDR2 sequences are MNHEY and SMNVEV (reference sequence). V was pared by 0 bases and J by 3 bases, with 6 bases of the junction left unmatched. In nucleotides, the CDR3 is TGTGCCAGCAGTTTATCTCAAGGGACAGGGATCTACGAGCAGTACTTC. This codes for CASSLSQGTGIYEQYF.

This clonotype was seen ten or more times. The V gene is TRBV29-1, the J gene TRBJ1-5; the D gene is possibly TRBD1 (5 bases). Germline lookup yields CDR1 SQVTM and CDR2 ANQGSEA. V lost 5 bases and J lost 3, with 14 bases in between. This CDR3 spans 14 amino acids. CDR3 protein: CSVLLEGYNQPQHF. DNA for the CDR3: TGCAGCGTTTTATTAGAGGGGTACAATCAGCCCCAGCATTTT.

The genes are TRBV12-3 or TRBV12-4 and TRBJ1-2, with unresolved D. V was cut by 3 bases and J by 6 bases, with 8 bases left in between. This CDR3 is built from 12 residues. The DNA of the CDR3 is TGTGCCAGCAGTTTCGACAACAATGGCTACACCTTC. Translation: CASSFDNNGYTF.

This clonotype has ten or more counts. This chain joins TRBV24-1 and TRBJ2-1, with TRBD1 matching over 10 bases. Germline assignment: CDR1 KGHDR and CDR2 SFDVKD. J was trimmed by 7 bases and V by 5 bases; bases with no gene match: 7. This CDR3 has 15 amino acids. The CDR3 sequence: CATSGRTGGQNEQFF. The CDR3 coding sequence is TGTGCCACCAGTGGCCGGACAGGGGGGCAAAATGAGCAGTTCTTC.

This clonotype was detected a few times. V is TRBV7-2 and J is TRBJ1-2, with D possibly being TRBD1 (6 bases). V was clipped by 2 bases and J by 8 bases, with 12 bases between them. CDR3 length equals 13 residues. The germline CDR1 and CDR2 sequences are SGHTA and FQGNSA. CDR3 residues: CASSLSRGRGYTF. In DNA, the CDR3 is TGTGCCAGCAGCTTATCCCGGGGGCGAGGCTACACCTTC.

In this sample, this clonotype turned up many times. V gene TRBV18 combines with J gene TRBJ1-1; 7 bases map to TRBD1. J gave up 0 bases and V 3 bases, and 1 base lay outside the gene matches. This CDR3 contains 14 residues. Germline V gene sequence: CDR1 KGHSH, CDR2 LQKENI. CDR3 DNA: TGTGCCAGCTCACCCGGGACAGTGAACACTGAAGCTTTCTTT. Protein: CASSPGTVNTEAFF.

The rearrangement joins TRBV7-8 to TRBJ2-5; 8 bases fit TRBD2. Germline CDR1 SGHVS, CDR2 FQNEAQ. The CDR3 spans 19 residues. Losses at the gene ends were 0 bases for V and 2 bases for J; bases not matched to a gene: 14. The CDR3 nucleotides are TGTGCCAGCAGCTTAGCGCGTCCCGGGAGGGGCGGCGTACAAGAGACCCAGTACTTC. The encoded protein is CASSLARPGRGGVQETQYF.

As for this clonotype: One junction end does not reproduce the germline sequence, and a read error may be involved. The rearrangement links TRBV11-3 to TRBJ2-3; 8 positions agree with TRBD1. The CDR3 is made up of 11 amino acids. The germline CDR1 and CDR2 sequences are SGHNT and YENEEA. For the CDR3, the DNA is TGTGTCAGCAGCCGGGACAGGTTAATGTATTTT. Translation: CVSSRDRLMYF.

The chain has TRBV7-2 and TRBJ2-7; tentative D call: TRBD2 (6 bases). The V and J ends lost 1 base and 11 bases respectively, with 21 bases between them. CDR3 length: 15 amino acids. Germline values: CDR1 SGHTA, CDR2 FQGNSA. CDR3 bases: TGTGCCAGCAGCTTAGTGGCGGGGCGAAACCCGGAGGAGTACTTC. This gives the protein CASSLVAGRNPEEYF.

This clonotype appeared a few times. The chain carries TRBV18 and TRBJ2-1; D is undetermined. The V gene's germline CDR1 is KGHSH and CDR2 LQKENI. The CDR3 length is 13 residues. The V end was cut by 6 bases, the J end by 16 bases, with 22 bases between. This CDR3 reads CASSYVVRGHGFF. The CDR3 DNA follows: TGTGCCAGCTCCTATGTGGTAAGAGGCCACGGCTTCTTC.

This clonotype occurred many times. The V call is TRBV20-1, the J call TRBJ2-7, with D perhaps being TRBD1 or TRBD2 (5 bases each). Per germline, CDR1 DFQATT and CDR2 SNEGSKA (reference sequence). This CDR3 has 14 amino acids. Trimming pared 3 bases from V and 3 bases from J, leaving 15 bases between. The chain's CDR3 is CSASFRGLDYEQYF. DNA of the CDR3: TGCAGTGCTAGTTTCCGGGGCCTCGACTACGAGCAGTACTTC.

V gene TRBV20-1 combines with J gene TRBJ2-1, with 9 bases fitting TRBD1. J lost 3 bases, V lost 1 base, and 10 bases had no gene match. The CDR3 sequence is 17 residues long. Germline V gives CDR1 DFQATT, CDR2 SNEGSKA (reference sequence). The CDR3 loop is CSARGLGPGQGYNEQFF. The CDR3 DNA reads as TGCAGTGCTAGAGGGCTAGGGCCGGGACAGGGCTACAATGAGCAGTTCTTC.

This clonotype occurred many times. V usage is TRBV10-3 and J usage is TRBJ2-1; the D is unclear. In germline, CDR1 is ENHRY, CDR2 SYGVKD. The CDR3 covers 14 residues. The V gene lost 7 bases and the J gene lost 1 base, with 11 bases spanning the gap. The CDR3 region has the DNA TGTGCCATCAACAAAGAACATTCCTACAATGAGCAGTTCTTC. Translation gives CAINKEHSYNEQFF.

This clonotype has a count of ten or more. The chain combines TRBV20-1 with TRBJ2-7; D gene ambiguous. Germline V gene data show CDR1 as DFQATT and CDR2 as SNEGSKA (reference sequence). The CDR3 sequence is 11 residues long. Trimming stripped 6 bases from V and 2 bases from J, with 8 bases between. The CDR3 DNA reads TGCAGTGCAAAGAAAGCCTACGAGCAGTACTTC. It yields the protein CSAKKAYEQYF.

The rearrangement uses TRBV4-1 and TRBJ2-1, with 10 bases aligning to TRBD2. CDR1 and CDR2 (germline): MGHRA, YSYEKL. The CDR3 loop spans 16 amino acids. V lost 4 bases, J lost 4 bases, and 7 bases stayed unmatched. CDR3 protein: CASSRPAGGIYNEQFF. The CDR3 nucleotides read TGCGCCAGCAGCCGCCCAGCGGGGGGGATATACAATGAGCAGTTCTTC.

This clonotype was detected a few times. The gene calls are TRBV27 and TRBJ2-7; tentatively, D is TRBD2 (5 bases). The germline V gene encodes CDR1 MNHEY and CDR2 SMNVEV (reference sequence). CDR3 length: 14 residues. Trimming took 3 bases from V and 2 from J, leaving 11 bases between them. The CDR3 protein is CASSFRRDAYEQYF. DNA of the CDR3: TGTGCCAGCAGTTTTAGACGGGATGCCTACGAGCAGTACTTC.

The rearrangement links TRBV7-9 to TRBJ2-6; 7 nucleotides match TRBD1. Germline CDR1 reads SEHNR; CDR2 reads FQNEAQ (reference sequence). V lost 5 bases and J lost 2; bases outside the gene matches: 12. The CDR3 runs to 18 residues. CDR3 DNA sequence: TGTGCCAGCAGCCCCCCGACAGGGTACGACGCTGGGGCCAACGTCCTGACTTTC. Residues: CASSPPTGYDAGANVLTF.

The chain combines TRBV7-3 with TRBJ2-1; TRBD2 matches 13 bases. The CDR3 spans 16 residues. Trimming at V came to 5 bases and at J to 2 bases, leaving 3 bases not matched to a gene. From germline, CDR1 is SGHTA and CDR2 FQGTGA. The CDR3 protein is CASSAGTSGAYNEQFF. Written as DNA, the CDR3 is TGTGCCAGCAGCGCCGGGACTAGCGGGGCCTACAATGAGCAGTTCTTC.